This T cell receptor beta chain was sequenced during a study of CD8 T cells in Susac syndrome. Looked up from germline, CDR1 is SGHRS and CDR2 is YFSETQ. Unmatched junction bases numbered 4, after V lost 2 bases and J lost 0 bases. The CDR3 is 16 amino acids. About 0.45 to 1 ug RNA was reverse transcribed with random hexamers. Amplification of TCR beta CDR3 across 54 Vbeta and 13 Jbeta was performed with immunoSEQ multiplex PCR. From the immunoSEQ multiplex PCR reads, TCRdb called clonotypes with MiXCR, one entry per CDR3 protein. The table includes approximately 100,000 distinct CDR3 sequences, less than 95% detected once. TCR beta from blood CD8+ and CD4+ T cells was sequenced. Controls were age- and sex-matched healthy donors. Negative magnetic isolation gave CD8+ and CD4+ cells; FACS enriched CD8+ TEMRA.

The genes are TRBV5-1 and TRBJ1-4; the match to TRBD1 covers 7 bases. The receptor comes from a human donor in good health. The sequencing input was CD8+ T cells from PBMCs. The CDR3 region is CASSLPTGATNEKLFF. CDR3 bases: TGCGCCAGCAGCTTACCCACAGGGGCAACTAATGAAAAACTGTTTTTT.